The present entry profiles one TCR beta chain with its context. Its antigen remains unidentified. Germline values: CDR1 LNHDA, CDR2 SQIVND (reference sequence). CDR3 length equals 16 residues. Trimming pared 7 bases from V and 2 bases from J, leaving 18 bases between. Method: immunoSEQ multiplex PCR; TCRdb's copy keeps in-frame clones and lacks some. This table holds about 500,000 clones, roughly 87% found once. The sample originates from a study of Ad26.COV2.S vaccination and SARS-CoV-2 variants. Treatment noted: about 20 received Ad26.COV2.S at low or high dose, single or two shots; 5 received placebo; per-sample allocation not given. The study sampled participants on day 63 after the first vaccine or placebo injection. Findings of the study overall: Substantial breadth was reportedly displayed by spike-specific CD8+ and CD4+ T cell responses after vaccination. Spike-specific TCR breadth was greater in vaccine than placebo recipients.

Sample: peripheral blood, taken in a trial of Ad26.COV2.S vaccine versus placebo. The TCR comes from a person aged 18-60 years who received the Ad26.COV2.S COVID-19 vaccine or a placebo. The chain employs TRBV19 and TRBJ2-1, with D perhaps TRBD1 or TRBD2 (8 bases each). The DNA of the CDR3 is TGTGCCAGTACTCCGGGGGGGACAGGCACCTACAATGAGCAGTTCTTC. Translated: CASTPGGTGTYNEQFF. Full variable domain (remainder filled in from reference TRBV19 and TRBJ2-1): DGGITQSPKYLFRKEGQNVTLSCEQNLNHDAMYWYRQDPGQGLRLIYYSQIVNDFQKGDIAEGYSVSREKKESFPLTVTSAQKNPTAFYLCASTPGGTGTYNEQFFGPGTRLTVL.